This passage covers 32 T cell receptor beta chains from one sample sequenced in a study of metastatic and nonmetastatic thyroid tumors. Treatment of any kind had been given to no patient before thyroid surgery. TCRdb re-clonotyped the PCR reads through MiXCR. The sample shows roughly 7,900 clones, about 26% of them seen only once. Material: adjacent normal tissue. The receptors derive from a male donor with papillary thyroid cancer or a benign thyroid nodule (not recorded which). Some clones in this sample may be carry-over from other donors' samples.

The sample holds many counts of this clone. V and J are TRBV11-2 and TRBJ2-5, with D tentatively TRBD1 or TRBD2 (5 bases each). The CDR3 spans 17 residues. The V end was cut by 4 bases, the J end by 0 bases, with 18 bases between. From germline, CDR1 is SGHAT and CDR2 FQNNGV. The CDR3 bases are TGTGCCAGCAGCTCTATCTTCGACGGGACGGACCAAGAGACCCAGTACTTC. This codes for CASSSIFDGTDQETQYF. Together with reference TRBV11-2 and TRBJ2-5, the CDR3 gives the full variable domain: EAGVAQSPRYKIIEKRQSVAFWCNPISGHATLYWYQQILGQGPKLLIQFQNNGVVDDSQLPKDRFSAERLKGVDSTLKIQPAKLEDSAVYLCASSSIFDGTDQETQYFGPGTRLLVL.

DNA for the CDR3: TGCAGTGCTAGAGATCATGTGGCCGAGCTCCAGCCCCAGCATTTT. This sequence encodes CSARDHVAELQPQHF. The chain employs TRBV20-1 and TRBJ1-5; D not certain. In germline, CDR1 is DFQATT, CDR2 SNEGSKA (reference sequence). V shed 0 bases and J shed 7 bases, with 16 bases lying between them. The CDR3 loop spans 15 amino acids.

This chain uses TRBV20-1 with TRBJ1-2; D ambiguous. V was pared by 0 bases and J by 10 bases, with 18 bases between. The CDR3 runs to 14 residues. Germline assignment: CDR1 DFQATT and CDR2 SNEGSKA (reference sequence). The CDR3 sequence: CSARDQGWAGVYTF. In DNA form, the CDR3 reads TGCAGTGCTAGAGATCAAGGCTGGGCGGGAGTCTACACCTTC.

With regard to this clone: The same CDR3 arises from other DNA sequences in this sample as well. The J gene is TRBJ1-6, the V gene TRBV5-1; D gene ambiguous. The CDR3 consists of 13 residues. The V end was cut by 4 bases, the J end by 8 bases, with 10 bases between. Germline V lookup: CDR1 SGHRS, CDR2 YFSETQ. This chain's CDR3 is CASSEGIDSPLHF. The CDR3 DNA reads as TGCGCCAGCAGCGAGGGAATCGATTCACCCCTCCACTTT.

Relative to its sample, this clone is medium-sized. V is TRBV6-4 and J is TRBJ2-3; D ambiguous. The CDR3 runs 14 residues. CDR1 is MRHNA and CDR2 is SNTAGT in the germline V gene. With 0 bases removed from V and 1 base from J, the gap between germline ends came to 5 bases. CDR3 DNA: TGTGCCAGCAGTGACTCGCCGGGCACAGATACGCAGTATTTT. Its translation: CASSDSPGTDTQYF.

This clone is categorized as medium-sized. The J gene is TRBJ2-1, the V gene TRBV15; TRBD2 matches 9 bases. Germline loops: CDR1 LNHNV, CDR2 YYDKDF (reference sequence). The junction had 10 bases not matched to a gene; V was cut back by 0 bases and J by 10 bases. This CDR3 contains 16 residues. The CDR3 region has the DNA TGTGCCACCAGCAGAGATGGTTTAGCGGGAGTAAGGGAGCAGTTCTTC. It is translated as CATSRDGLAGVREQFF.

The chain carries TRBV2 and TRBJ2-7; TRBD1 matches 7 bases. J was trimmed by 5 bases and V by 10 bases; bases with no gene match: 8. The germline CDR1 and CDR2 sequences are SNHLY and FYNNEI. The CDR3 has 12 residues. The CDR3 bases are TGTGCCACTTCGACAGGGACCGACGAGCAGTACTTC. Translation gives CATSTGTDEQYF.

The chain employs TRBV2 and TRBJ2-7; D call uncertain. V was clipped by 2 bases and J by 1 base, with 6 bases between them. This CDR3 has 13 residues. Germline V CDR1 and CDR2: SNHLY, FYNNEI. CDR3 loop: CASSETASYEQYF. In DNA form, the CDR3 reads TGTGCCAGCAGTGAAACGGCTTCCTACGAGCAGTACTTC.

This clone occurred many times. V is TRBV11-2 and J is TRBJ2-5; D might be TRBD1 (5 bases). The CDR3 sequence is 13 residues long. The germline V gene encodes CDR1 SGHAT and CDR2 FQNNGV. Trimming took 4 bases from V and 7 from J, leaving 13 bases between them. CDR3 residues: CASSSPRGATQYF. CDR3 DNA: TGTGCCAGCAGCTCTCCTAGGGGCGCGACCCAGTACTTC.

About this clone: The CDR3 ends on some other residue instead of the conserved phenylalanine or tryptophan, so this is likely a read error. This sequence joins TRBV9 and TRBJ2-3; 8 bases align to TRBD1. The CDR3 has 15 residues. Germline V gives CDR1 SGDLS, CDR2 YYNGEE. The CDR3 sequence is CASSSRDRSTDTQYS. CDR3 bases: TGTGCCAGCAGCTCCAGGGACAGGAGCACGGATACGCAGTATTCT.

There are a few counts of this clone. The junction departs from the called germline gene at one end, perhaps through a read error. The chain joins TRBV25-1 to TRBJ1-6; weak D call: TRBD1 (5 bases). The CDR3 loop spans 15 amino acids. Per the germline V gene, CDR1 is MGHDK and CDR2 is SYGVNS. The CDR3 is CDSSESGRYNLTLHF. Here the CDR3 DNA reads TGTGACAGCAGTGAATCAGGGAGGTATAATTTAACCCTCCACTTT.

The chain has TRBV6-2 or TRBV6-3 and TRBJ2-6; 12 bases line up with TRBD2. CDR1 and CDR2 from the germline V gene are MNHEY and SVGEGT. This CDR3 is 20 amino acids long. Unmatched junction bases numbered 12, after V lost 5 bases and J lost 1 base. This CDR3 is CASSRSSGGARLSGANVLTF. DNA of the CDR3: TGTGCCAGCAGTAGATCTAGCGGGGGGGCTCGTTTGTCTGGGGCCAACGTCCTGACTTTC.

The J gene is TRBJ2-2, the V gene TRBV4-1; 8 bases map to TRBD2. The J segment lost 4 bases and the V segment lost 2 bases, leaving 6 bases of the junction unmatched. This CDR3 has 16 residues. Germline lookup yields CDR1 MGHRA and CDR2 YSYEKL. DNA for the CDR3: TGCGCCAGCAGCCAACCGGGAGGGACGGGCACCGGGGAGCTGTTTTTT. This codes for CASSQPGGTGTGELFF.

V and J are TRBV19 and TRBJ1-5; a weak D match, TRBD1 (6 bases). CDR1 is LNHDA, CDR2 SQIVND, per germline (reference sequence). The ends were cut back, 5 bases at V and 3 bases at J, with 14 bases in the middle. The CDR3 runs to 15 residues. The DNA for the CDR3 is TGTGCCAGTAGTGTCCGGGGGCCGGTCAATCAGCCCCAGCATTTT. Translating gives CASSVRGPVNQPQHF.

CDR3 nucleotides: TGTGCCAGCAGCTTAGAGGTAGTCAGTTCCTACGAGCAGTACTTC. Its translation: CASSLEVVSSYEQYF. The chain combines TRBV7-2 with TRBJ2-7; D is unclear. The CDR3 runs to 15 residues. Per the germline V gene, CDR1 is SGHTA and CDR2 is FQGNSA. V was shortened by 1 base and J by 1 base, with 11 bases between the two germline ends. The whole variable domain, filled in from reference TRBV7-2 and TRBJ2-7, reads GAGVSQSPSNKVTEKGKDVELRCDPISGHTALYWYRQSLGQGLEFLIYFQGNSAPDKSGLPSDRFSAERTGGSVSTLTIQRTQQEDSAVYLCASSLEVVSSYEQYFGPGTRLTVT.

This clone was picked up many times. J is TRBJ2-3 and V is TRBV4-1, with TRBD2 identical over 7 bases. The CDR3 spans 16 residues. Germline lookup yields CDR1 MGHRA and CDR2 YSYEKL. V lost 0 bases, J lost 2 bases, and 5 bases stayed unmatched. CDR3 sequence (DNA): TGCGCCAGCAGCCAAGATGGGAGGGGCCCCACAGATACGCAGTATTTT. This codes for CASSQDGRGPTDTQYF.

A few counts support this clone. Here the CDR3 DNA reads TGTGCCAGCAGTGAAAGGAGGGTAGGGGGACTCTATGGCTACACCTTC. This gives the protein CASSERRVGGLYGYTF. The chain couples TRBV6-1 to TRBJ1-2, with a possible D match to TRBD1 (6 bases). The CDR3 loop spans 16 amino acids. Germline V gene data show CDR1 as MNHNS and CDR2 as SASEGT. Deletions cut 2 bases from V and 4 bases from J, with 17 bases between.

The rearrangement joins TRBV2 to TRBJ1-4, with D tentatively TRBD1 (6 bases). Deletions cut 6 bases from V and 8 bases from J, with 19 bases between. The CDR3 covers 15 residues. Germline loops: CDR1 SNHLY, CDR2 FYNNEI. CDR3 loop: CASRRGDLTWEKLFF. The CDR3 DNA sequence: TGTGCCAGCAGGAGGGGGGACCTCACGTGGGAAAAACTGTTTTTT.

V and J are TRBV20-1 and TRBJ2-5; D assignment may be TRBD1 or TRBD2 (6 bases each). CDR1 is DFQATT and CDR2 is SNEGSKA in the germline V gene (reference sequence). V lost 7 bases and J 5 bases, leaving 35 bases between the germline ends. This CDR3 has 19 amino acids. The CDR3 DNA is TGCAGTGACCGGCGGAAAAGGGGGGCTAGAGGGAGGTCGCTTGAGACCCAGTACTTC. Amino acids: CSDRRKRGARGRSLETQYF.

This clone came up many times. V and J are TRBV24-1 and TRBJ2-3, with 7 bases matching TRBD1. This CDR3 is built from 16 residues. Germline V CDR1 and CDR2: KGHDR, SFDVKD. V lost 0 bases to trimming and J lost 3 bases; unmatched junction nucleotides: 5. The CDR3 reads CATSDLTRQGTDTQYF. The CDR3 DNA is TGTGCCACCAGTGATTTGACCCGACAGGGTACAGATACGCAGTATTTT.

CDR3 protein: CASIGVPVTVGYEQYF. The CDR3 DNA sequence: TGTGCCAGCATCGGCGTTCCCGTGACAGTAGGCTACGAGCAGTACTTC. The chain links TRBV6-1 to TRBJ2-7; TRBD1 might be the D (5 bases). Germline V lookup: CDR1 MNHNS, CDR2 SASEGT. There are 16 residues in the CDR3. The germline V and J ends were trimmed by 7 bases and 3 bases, with 22 bases remaining between them.

This clone was seen at least ten times. The chain is built from TRBV9 and TRBJ1-4; D possibly corresponds to TRBD1 (5 bases). The CDR3 runs 14 residues. Per the germline V gene, CDR1 is SGDLS and CDR2 is YYNGEE. V was cut by 0 bases and J by 6 bases, with 9 bases left in between. The CDR3 loop is CASSVDGTDEKLFF. The CDR3 DNA sequence: TGTGCCAGCAGCGTAGACGGGACGGATGAAAAACTGTTTTTT. The entire variable domain, with the rest obtained from reference TRBV9 and TRBJ1-4, is as follows: DSGVTQTPKHLITATGQRVTLRCSPRSGDLSVYWYQQSLDQGLQFLIQYYNGEERAKGNILERFSAQQFPDLHSELNLSSLELGDSALYFCASSVDGTDEKLFFGSGTQLSVL.

Written as DNA, the CDR3 is TGTGCCAGCAGCCGCAGGACGAACACTGAAGCTTTCTTT. It translates to CASSRRTNTEAFF. V usage is TRBV7-3 and J usage is TRBJ1-1; no clear D gene. The CDR3 covers 13 residues. Germline loops: CDR1 SGHTA, CDR2 FQGTGA. V was clipped by 5 bases and J by 1 base, with 8 bases between them. Full variable domain (rest looked up from reference TRBV7-3 and TRBJ1-1): GAGVSQTPSNKVTEKGKYVELRCDPISGHTALYWYRQSLGQGPEFLIYFQGTGAADDSGLPNDRFFAVRPEGSVSTLKIQRTERGDSAVYLCASSRRTNTEAFFGQGTRLTVV.

This clone came up a few times. The genes are TRBV6-1 and TRBJ1-3; no clear D. V lost 6 bases, J lost 4 bases, and 19 bases lay in between. Germline V gene lookup returns CDR1 MNHNS and CDR2 SASEGT. This CDR3 spans 16 amino acids. CDR3 residues: CASSPPSGLPGNTIYF. The DNA for the CDR3 is TGTGCCAGCAGCCCTCCGTCGGGCCTGCCCGGAAACACCATATATTTT.

This clone occurred many times. V usage is TRBV20-1 and J usage is TRBJ1-1; possibly TRBD1 for D (5 bases). The CDR3 covers 14 residues. From germline, CDR1 is DFQATT and CDR2 SNEGSKA (reference sequence). The V end lost 3 bases, the J end lost 3 bases, and 14 bases lay between the germline ends. The CDR3 DNA is TGCAGTGCTAGTGTCAGGGCCCCCCACACTGAAGCTTTCTTT. It is translated as CSASVRAPHTEAFF.

V is TRBV2 and J is TRBJ1-4; possibly TRBD1 for D (6 bases). The CDR3 has 14 residues. Germline CDR1 and CDR2: SNHLY and FYNNEI. V was trimmed by 6 bases and J by 3 bases, leaving 11 bases between them. The CDR3 spells CASRRTESNEKLFF. In nucleotides, the CDR3 is TGTGCCAGCAGGAGGACAGAGTCTAATGAAAAACTGTTTTTT. Full variable domain (outside the CDR3, taken from reference TRBV2 and TRBJ1-4): EPEVTQTPSHQVTQMGQEVILRCVPISNHLYFYWYRQILGQKVEFLVSFYNNEISEKSEIFDDQFSVERPDGSNFTLKIRSTKLEDSAMYFCASRRTESNEKLFFGSGTQLSVL.

The chain has TRBV6-1 and TRBJ2-7, with 9 bases lining up with TRBD2. The trim removed 4 bases at V and 4 bases at J, leaving 8 bases unmatched. Germline V gives CDR1 MNHNS, CDR2 SASEGT. There are 15 residues in the CDR3. CDR3 amino acids: CASSAIAGEKYEQYF. The CDR3 DNA is TGTGCCAGCAGTGCGATAGCGGGAGAGAAATACGAGCAGTACTTC.

Points on this clone: This may stem from a read error, because a much larger clone lies one nucleotide away. This CDR3 is also generated by other DNA sequences in the sample. CDR3 amino acids: CSVEGHGLRVTYNEQFF. In nucleotides, the CDR3 is TGCAGCGTTGAAGGCCACGGGTTGCGCGTTACCTACAATGAGCAGTTCTTC. V gene TRBV29-1 combines with J gene TRBJ2-1; D gene unclear. V gave up 1 base and J gave up 2 bases, with 18 bases separating them. The CDR3 has 17 amino acids. Per germline, CDR1 SQVTM and CDR2 ANQGSEA.

This clone was seen once. DNA of the CDR3: TGCAGTGCCCGACCGGGGGGATCCAATGAGCAGTTCTTC. This gives the protein CSARPGGSNEQFF. The J gene is TRBJ2-1, the V gene TRBV20-1, with 7 positions matching TRBD2. Per the germline V gene, CDR1 is DFQATT and CDR2 is SNEGSKA (reference sequence). The CDR3 is made up of 13 amino acids. V lost 6 bases to trimming and J lost 6 bases; unmatched junction nucleotides: 8.

By share, this clone counts as large. The chain links TRBV20-1 to TRBJ2-7, with 11 bases lining up with TRBD1. Per the germline V gene, CDR1 is DFQATT and CDR2 is SNEGSKA (reference sequence). V shed 2 bases and J 2 bases; nucleotides not matched to a gene: 2. The CDR3 loop spans 14 amino acids. The CDR3 DNA is TGCAGTGCTAGACAGGGACAGGGGGCCTACGAGCAGTACTTC. As protein: CSARQGQGAYEQYF.

Worth noting for this clone: Compared with germline, one end of the junction differs, possibly owing to a read error. Other DNA sequences in this sample translate to the same CDR3. CDR3 region: CASSSAPISYNEQLF. The CDR3 DNA is TGCGCCAGCAGCTCAGCGCCAATCTCCTACAATGAGCAGCTCTTC. The chain couples TRBV10-2 to TRBJ2-1; no clear D. CDR3 size: 15 residues. Germline V gene data show CDR1 as WSHSY and CDR2 as SAAADI.

This clone rates as large. The chain employs TRBV6-5 and TRBJ1-6, with 7 bases aligning to TRBD1. V trimming: 0 bases; J trimming: 5 bases; junction bases outside the gene matches: 7. The germline gives CDR1 MNHEY, CDR2 SVGAGI. The CDR3 consists of 17 residues. CDR3 residues: CASSYSGNRGNNSPLHF. The CDR3 nucleotides read TGTGCCAGCAGTTACTCTGGGAACAGGGGAAATAATTCACCCCTCCACTTT.